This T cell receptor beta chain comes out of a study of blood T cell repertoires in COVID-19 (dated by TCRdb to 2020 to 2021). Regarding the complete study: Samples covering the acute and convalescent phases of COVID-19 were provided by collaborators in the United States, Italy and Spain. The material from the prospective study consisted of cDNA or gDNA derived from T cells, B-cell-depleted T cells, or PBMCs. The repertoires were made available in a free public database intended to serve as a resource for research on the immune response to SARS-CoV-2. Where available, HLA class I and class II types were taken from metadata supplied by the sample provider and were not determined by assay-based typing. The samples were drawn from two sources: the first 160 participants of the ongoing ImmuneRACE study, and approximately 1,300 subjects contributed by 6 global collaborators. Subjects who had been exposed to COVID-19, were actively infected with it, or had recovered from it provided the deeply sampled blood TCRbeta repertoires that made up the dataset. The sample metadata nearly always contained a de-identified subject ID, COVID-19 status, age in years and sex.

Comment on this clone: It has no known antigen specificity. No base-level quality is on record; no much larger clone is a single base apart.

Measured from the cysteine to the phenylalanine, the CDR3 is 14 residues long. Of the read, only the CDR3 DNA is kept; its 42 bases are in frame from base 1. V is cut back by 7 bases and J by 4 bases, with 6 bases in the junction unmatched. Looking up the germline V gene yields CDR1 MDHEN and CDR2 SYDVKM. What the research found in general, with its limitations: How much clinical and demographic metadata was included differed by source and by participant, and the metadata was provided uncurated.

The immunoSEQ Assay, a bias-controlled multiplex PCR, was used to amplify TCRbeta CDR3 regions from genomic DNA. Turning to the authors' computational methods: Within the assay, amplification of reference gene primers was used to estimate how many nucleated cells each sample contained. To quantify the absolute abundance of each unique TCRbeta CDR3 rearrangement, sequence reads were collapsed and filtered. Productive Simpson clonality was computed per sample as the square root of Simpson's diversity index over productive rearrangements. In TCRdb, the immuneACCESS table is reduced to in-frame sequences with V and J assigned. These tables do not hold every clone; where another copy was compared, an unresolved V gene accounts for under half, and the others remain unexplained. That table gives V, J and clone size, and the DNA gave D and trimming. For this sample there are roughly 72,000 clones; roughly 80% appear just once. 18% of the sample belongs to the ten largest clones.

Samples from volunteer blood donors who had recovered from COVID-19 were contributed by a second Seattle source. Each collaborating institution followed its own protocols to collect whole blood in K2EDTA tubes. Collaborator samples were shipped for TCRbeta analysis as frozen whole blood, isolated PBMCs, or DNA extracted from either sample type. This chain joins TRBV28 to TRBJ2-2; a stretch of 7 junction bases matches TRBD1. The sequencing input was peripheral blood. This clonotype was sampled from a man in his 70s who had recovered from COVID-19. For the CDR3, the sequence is CASTPGQFTGELFF. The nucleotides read TGTGCCAGCACCCCGGGACAGTTCACCGGGGAGCTGTTTTTT.